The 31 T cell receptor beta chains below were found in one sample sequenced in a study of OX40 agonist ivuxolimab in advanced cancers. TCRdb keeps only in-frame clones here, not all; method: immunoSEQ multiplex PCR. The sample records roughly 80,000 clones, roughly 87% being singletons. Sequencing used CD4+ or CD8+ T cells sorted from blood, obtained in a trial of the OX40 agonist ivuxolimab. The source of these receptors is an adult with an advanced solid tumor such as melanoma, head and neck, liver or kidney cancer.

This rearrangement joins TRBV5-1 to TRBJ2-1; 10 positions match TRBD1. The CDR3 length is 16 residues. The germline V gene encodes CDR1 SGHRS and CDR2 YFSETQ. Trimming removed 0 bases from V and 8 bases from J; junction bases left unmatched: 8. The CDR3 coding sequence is TGCGCCAGCAGCTTGGTGGGACAGGGGAACGACTATGAGCAGTTCTTC. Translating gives CASSLVGQGNDYEQFF.

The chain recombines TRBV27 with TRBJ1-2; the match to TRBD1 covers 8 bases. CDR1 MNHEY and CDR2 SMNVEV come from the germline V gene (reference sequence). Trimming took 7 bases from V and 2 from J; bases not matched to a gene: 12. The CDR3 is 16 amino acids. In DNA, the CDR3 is TGTGCCAGCACCTCAGTAGGCAGGGGGCAAAACTATGGCTACACCTTC. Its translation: CASTSVGRGQNYGYTF.

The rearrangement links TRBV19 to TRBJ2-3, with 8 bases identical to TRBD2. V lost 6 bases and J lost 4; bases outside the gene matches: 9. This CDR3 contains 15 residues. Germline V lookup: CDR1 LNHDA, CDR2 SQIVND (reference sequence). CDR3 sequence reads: CASRPLAGVPDTQYF. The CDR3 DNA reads TGTGCCAGTAGGCCGCTAGCGGGTGTTCCAGATACGCAGTATTTT.

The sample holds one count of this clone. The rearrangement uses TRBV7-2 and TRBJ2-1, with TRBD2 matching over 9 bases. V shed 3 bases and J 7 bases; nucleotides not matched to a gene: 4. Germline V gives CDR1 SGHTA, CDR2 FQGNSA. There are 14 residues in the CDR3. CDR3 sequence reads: CASSLTSGSNEQFF. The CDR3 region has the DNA TGTGCCAGCAGCTTGACTAGCGGTTCAAATGAGCAGTTCTTC.

CDR3 nucleotide sequence: TGTGCCAGCAGCTCGGCAGGGTCTGGCAATCAGCCCCAGCATTTT. It translates to CASSSAGSGNQPQHF. The chain combines TRBV7-9 with TRBJ1-5; D possibly corresponds to TRBD1 (5 bases). The germline V and J ends were trimmed by 4 bases and 2 bases, with 12 bases remaining between them. Germline V lookup: CDR1 SEHNR, CDR2 FQNEAQ (reference sequence). This CDR3 has 15 amino acids. Full variable domain (remainder filled in from reference TRBV7-9 and TRBJ1-5): DTGVSQNPRHKITKRGQNVTFRCDPISEHNRLYWYRQTLGQGPEFLTYFQNEAQLEKSRLLSDRFSAERPKGSFSTLEIQRTEQGDSAMYLCASSSAGSGNQPQHFGDGTRLSIL.

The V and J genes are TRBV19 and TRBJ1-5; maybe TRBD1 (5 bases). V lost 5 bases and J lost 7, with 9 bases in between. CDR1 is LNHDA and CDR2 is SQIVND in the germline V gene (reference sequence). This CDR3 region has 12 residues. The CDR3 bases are TGTGCCAGTAGTCTCGGGGGACAGCCCCAGCATTTT. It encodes CASSLGGQPQHF.

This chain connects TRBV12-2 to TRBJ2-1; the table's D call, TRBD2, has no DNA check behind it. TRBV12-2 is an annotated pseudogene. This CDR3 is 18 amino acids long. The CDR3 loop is CASRLPMGEAGVYNEQFF. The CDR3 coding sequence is TGTGCAAGTCGCTTACCCATGGGTGAAGCGGGGGTTTACAATGAGCAGTTCTTC.

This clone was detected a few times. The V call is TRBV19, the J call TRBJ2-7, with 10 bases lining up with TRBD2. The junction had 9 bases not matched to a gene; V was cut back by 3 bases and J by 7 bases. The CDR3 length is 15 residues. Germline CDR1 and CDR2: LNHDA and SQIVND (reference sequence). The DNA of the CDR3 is TGTGCCAGTAGTATGCAGCGGGAGGGCCGTGGAGAGCAGTACTTC. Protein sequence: CASSMQREGRGEQYF.

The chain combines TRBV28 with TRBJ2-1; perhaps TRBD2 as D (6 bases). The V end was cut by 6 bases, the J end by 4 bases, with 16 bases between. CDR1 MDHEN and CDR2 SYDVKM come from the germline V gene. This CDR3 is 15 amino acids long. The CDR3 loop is CASRLPGGPYNEQFF. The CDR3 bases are TGTGCCAGCAGGCTCCCCGGAGGGCCATACAATGAGCAGTTCTTC.

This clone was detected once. In DNA, the CDR3 is TGTGCCAGCAGTGAAGCGGGCAGTGAAGCTTTCTTT. This translates into CASSEAGSEAFF. The chain joins TRBV2 to TRBJ1-1; no definite D call. This CDR3 spans 12 amino acids. Germline loops: CDR1 SNHLY, CDR2 FYNNEI. Trimming left V 0 bases short and J 7 bases short, with 6 bases between.

The CDR3 here is CASSESGQGAREQYF. The CDR3 DNA sequence: TGCGCCAGCAGTGAGTCGGGACAGGGGGCTCGCGAGCAGTACTTC. The chain combines TRBV10-1 with TRBJ2-7; the match to TRBD1 covers 12 bases. CDR1 and CDR2 from the germline V gene are WNHNN and SYGVQD (reference sequence). V trimming: 0 bases; J trimming: 6 bases; junction bases outside the gene matches: 3. This CDR3 contains 15 residues.

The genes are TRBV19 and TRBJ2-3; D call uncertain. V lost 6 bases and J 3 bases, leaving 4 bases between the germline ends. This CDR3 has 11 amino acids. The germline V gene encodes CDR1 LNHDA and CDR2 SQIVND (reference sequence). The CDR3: CASSQTDTQYF. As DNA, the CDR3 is TGTGCCAGTAGCCAAACAGATACGCAGTATTTT.

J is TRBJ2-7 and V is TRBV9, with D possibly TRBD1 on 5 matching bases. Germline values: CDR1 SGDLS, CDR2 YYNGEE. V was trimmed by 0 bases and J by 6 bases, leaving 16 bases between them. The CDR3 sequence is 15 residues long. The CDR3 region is CASSVAQVWGAEQYF. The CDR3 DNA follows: TGTGCCAGCAGCGTAGCCCAGGTTTGGGGCGCCGAGCAGTACTTC.

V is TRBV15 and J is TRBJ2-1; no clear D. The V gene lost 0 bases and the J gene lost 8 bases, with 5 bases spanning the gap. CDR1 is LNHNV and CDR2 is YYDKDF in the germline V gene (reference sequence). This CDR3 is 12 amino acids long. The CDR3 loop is CATSRDRDEQFF. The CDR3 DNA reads TGTGCCACCAGCAGAGACCGGGATGAGCAGTTCTTC.

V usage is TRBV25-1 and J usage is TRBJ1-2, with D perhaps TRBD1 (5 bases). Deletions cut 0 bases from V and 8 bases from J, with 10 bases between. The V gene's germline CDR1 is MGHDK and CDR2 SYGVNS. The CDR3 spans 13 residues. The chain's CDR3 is CASSEYAGQGYTF. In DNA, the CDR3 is TGTGCCAGCAGTGAATACGCAGGGCAAGGCTACACCTTC.

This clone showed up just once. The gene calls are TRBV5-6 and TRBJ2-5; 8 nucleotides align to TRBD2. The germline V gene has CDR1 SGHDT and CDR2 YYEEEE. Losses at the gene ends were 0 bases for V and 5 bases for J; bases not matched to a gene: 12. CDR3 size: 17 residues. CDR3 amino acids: CASSLAIAGSRRETQYF. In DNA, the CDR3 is TGTGCCAGCAGCTTGGCGATAGCGGGGAGCCGTAGGGAGACCCAGTACTTC.

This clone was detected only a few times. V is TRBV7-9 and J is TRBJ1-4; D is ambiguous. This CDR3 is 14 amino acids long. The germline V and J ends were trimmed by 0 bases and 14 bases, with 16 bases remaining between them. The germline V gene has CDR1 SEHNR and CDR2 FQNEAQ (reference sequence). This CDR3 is CASSLAGASGVLFF. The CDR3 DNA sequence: TGTGCCAGCAGCTTAGCTGGAGCGTCCGGGGTTCTGTTTTTT.

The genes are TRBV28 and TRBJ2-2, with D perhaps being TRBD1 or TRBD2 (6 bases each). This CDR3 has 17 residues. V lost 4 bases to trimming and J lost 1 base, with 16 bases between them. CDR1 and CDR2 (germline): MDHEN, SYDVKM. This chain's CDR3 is CASSSRRAGVNTGELFF. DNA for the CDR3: TGTGCCAGCAGTTCTCGGAGGGCAGGGGTGAACACCGGGGAGCTGTTTTTT.

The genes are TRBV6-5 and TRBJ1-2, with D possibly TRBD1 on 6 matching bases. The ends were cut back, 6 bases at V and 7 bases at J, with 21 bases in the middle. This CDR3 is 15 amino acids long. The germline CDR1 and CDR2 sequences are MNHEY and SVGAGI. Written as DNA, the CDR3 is TGTGCCAGCAGCTTAGACAGGAACTTTTGGGGTGGCTACACCTTC. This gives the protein CASSLDRNFWGGYTF.

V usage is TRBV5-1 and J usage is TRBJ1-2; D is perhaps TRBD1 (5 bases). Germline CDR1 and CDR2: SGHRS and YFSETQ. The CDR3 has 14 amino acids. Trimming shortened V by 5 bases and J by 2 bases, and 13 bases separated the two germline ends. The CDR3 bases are TGCGCCAGCAGGGTGCAGGGTGGAAACTATGGCTACACCTTC. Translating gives CASRVQGGNYGYTF.

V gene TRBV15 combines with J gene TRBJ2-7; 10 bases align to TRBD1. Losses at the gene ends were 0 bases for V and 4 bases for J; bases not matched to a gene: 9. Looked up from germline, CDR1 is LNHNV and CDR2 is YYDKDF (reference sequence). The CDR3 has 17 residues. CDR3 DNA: TGTGCCACCAGCAGAGATATAAGGGACAGGGGCAAGTACGAGCAGTACTTC. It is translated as CATSRDIRDRGKYEQYF. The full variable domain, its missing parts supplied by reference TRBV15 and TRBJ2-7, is DAMVIQNPRYQVTQFGKPVTLSCSQTLNHNVMYWYQQKSSQAPKLLFHYYDKDFNNEADTPDNFQSRRPNTSFCFLDIRSPGLGDTAMYLCATSRDIRDRGKYEQYFGPGTRLTVT.

The CDR3 DNA reads as TGTGCCAGCTCAGCGCGACAGGGGGCCAACGAGCAGTACTTC. Its protein product is CASSARQGANEQYF. The rearrangement uses TRBV18 and TRBJ2-7; 10 bases agree with TRBD1. This CDR3 comprises 14 residues. V lost 5 bases to trimming and J lost 5 bases; unmatched junction nucleotides: 6. Germline CDR1 KGHSH, CDR2 LQKENI. Complete variable domain (other parts from reference TRBV18 and TRBJ2-7): NAGVMQNPRHLVRRRGQEARLRCSPMKGHSHVYWYRQLPEEGLKFMVYLQKENIIDESGMPKERFSAEFPKEGPSILRIQQVVRGDSAAYFCASSARQGANEQYFGPGTRLTVT.

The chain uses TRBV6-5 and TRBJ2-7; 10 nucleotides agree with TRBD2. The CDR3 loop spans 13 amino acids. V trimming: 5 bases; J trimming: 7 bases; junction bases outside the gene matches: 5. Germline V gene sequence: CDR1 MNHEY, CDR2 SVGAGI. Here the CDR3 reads CASSTGTSDEQYF. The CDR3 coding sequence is TGTGCCAGCAGTACCGGGACTAGCGATGAGCAGTACTTC.

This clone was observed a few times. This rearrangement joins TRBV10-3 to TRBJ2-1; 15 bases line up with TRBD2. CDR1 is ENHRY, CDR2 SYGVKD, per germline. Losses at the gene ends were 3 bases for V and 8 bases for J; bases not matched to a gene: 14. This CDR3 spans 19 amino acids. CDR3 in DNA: TGTGCCATCAGTGAAACAACAGGACTAGCGGGAGGGATTAGCGATGAGCAGTTCTTC. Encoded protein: CAISETTGLAGGISDEQFF.

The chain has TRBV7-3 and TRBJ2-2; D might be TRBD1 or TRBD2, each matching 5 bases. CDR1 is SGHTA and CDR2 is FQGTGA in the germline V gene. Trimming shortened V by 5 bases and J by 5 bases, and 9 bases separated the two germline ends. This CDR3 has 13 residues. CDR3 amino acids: CASSIEGTGELFF. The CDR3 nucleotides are TGTGCCAGCAGCATAGAGGGGACCGGGGAGCTGTTTTTT. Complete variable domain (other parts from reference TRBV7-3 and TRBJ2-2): GAGVSQTPSNKVTEKGKYVELRCDPISGHTALYWYRQSLGQGPEFLIYFQGTGAADDSGLPNDRFFAVRPEGSVSTLKIQRTERGDSAVYLCASSIEGTGELFFGEGSRLTVL.

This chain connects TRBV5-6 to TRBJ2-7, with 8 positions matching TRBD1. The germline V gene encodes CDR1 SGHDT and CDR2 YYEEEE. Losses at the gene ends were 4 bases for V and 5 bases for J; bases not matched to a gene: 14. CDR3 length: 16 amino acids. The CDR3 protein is CASSPLGRGQLDEQYF. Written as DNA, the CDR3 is TGTGCCAGCAGCCCCCTGGGCAGGGGGCAACTCGACGAGCAGTACTTC.

CDR3 loop: CASRKLAGVLYEQYF. CDR3 coding DNA: TGTGCCAGCAGAAAGCTAGCGGGAGTGTTGTACGAGCAGTACTTC. The chain employs TRBV6-5 and TRBJ2-7, with 10 positions matching TRBD2. This CDR3 spans 15 amino acids. With 6 bases clipped from V and 4 bases from J, the junction kept 9 bases outside the gene matches. The germline CDR1 and CDR2 sequences are MNHEY and SVGAGI.

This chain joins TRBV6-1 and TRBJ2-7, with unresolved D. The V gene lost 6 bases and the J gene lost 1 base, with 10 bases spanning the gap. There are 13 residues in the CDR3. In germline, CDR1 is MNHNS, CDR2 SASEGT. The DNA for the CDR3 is TGTGCCAGCAGGACATCTCTTTCCTACGAGCAGTACTTC. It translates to CASRTSLSYEQYF.

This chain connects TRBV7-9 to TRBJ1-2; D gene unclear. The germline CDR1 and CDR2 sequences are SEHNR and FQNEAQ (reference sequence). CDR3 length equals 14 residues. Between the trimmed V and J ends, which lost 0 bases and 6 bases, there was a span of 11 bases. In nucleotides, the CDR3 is TGTGCCAGCAGCTTAGCGCTGGGAGGCAATGGCTACACCTTC. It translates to CASSLALGGNGYTF. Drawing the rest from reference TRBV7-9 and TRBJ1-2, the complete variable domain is DTGVSQNPRHKITKRGQNVTFRCDPISEHNRLYWYRQTLGQGPEFLTYFQNEAQLEKSRLLSDRFSAERPKGSFSTLEIQRTEQGDSAMYLCASSLALGGNGYTFGSGTRLTVV.

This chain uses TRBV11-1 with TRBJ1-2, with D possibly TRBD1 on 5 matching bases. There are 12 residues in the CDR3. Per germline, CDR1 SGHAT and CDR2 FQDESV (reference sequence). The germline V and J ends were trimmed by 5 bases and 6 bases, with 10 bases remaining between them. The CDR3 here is CASSHGGDGYTF. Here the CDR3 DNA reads TGTGCCAGCAGCCACGGGGGGGATGGCTACACCTTC.

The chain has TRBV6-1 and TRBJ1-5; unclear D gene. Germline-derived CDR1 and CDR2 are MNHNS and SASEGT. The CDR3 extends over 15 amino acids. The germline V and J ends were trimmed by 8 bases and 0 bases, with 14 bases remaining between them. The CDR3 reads CASRLGLTSNQPQHF. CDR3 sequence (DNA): TGTGCCAGCCGCTTAGGACTAACTAGCAATCAGCCCCAGCATTTT.